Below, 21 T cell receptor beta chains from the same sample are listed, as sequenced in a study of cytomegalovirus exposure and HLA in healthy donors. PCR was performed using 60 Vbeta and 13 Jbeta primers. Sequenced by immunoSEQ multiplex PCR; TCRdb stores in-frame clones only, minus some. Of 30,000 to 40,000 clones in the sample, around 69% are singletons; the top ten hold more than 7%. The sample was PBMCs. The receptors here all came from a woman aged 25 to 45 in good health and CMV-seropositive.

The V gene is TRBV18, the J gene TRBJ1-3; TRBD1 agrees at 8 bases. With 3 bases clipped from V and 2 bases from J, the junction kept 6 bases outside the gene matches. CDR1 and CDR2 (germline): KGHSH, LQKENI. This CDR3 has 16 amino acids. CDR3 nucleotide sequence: TGTGCCAGCTCACCGGGACAGGCGGGGACTGGAAACACCATATATTTT. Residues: CASSPGQAGTGNTIYF.

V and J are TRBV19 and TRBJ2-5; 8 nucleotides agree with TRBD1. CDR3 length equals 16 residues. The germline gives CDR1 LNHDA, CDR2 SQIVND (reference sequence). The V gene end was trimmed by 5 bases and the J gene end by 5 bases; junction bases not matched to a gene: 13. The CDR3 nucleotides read TGTGCCAGTAGTTCTCGGACAGGGCAGGTTCGGGAGACCCAGTACTTC. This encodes CASSSRTGQVRETQYF.

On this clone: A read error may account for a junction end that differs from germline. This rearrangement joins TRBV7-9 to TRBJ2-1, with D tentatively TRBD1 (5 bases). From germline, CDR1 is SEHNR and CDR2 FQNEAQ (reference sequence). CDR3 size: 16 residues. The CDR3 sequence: CSSIPLQGFKYNEQFF. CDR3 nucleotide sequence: TGTTCCAGCATCCCACTCCAGGGTTTTAAATACAATGAGCAGTTCTTC. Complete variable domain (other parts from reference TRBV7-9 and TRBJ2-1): DTGVSQNPRHKITKRGQNVTFRCDPISEHNRLYWYRQTLGQGPEFLTYFQNEAQLEKSRLLSDRFSAERPKGSFSTLEIQRTEQGDSAMYLCSSIPLQGFKYNEQFFGPGTRLTVL.

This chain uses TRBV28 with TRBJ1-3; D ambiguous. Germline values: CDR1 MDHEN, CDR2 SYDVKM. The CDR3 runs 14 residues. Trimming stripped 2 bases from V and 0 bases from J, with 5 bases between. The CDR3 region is CASSLRSSGNTIYF. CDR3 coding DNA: TGTGCCAGCAGTTTAAGGAGCTCTGGAAACACCATATATTTT.

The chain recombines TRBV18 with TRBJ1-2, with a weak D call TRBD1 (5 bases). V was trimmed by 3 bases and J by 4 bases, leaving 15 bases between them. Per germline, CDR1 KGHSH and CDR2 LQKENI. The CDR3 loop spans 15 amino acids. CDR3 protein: CASSPSATESYGYTF. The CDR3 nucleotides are TGTGCCAGCTCACCTTCAGCGACAGAGAGCTATGGCTACACCTTC.

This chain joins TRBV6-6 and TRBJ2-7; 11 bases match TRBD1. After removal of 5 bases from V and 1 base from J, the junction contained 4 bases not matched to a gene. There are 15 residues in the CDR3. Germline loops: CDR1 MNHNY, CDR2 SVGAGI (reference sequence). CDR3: CASSPGQGASYEQYF. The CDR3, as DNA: TGTGCCAGCAGTCCCGGACAGGGGGCTTCCTACGAGCAGTACTTC.

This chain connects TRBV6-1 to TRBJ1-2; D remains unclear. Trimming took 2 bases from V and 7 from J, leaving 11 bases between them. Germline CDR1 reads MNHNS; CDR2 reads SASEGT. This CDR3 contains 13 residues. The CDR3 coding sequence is TGTGCCAGCAGTGAAATCGAGGGCGTTGGCTACACCTTC. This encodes CASSEIEGVGYTF.

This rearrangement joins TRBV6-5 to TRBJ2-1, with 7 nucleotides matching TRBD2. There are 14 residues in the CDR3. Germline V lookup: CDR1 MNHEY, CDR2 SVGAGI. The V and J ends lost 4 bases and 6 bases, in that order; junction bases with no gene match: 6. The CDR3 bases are TGTGCCAGCAGTTCGTCTAGCGGAAGCAATGAGCAGTTCTTC. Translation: CASSSSSGSNEQFF.

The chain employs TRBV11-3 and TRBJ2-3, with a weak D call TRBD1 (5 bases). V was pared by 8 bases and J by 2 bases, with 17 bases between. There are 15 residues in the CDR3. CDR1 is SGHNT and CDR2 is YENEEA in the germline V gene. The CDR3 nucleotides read TGTGCCAGCTCCACTCAGACAGACTCCACAGATACGCAGTATTTT. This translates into CASSTQTDSTDTQYF.

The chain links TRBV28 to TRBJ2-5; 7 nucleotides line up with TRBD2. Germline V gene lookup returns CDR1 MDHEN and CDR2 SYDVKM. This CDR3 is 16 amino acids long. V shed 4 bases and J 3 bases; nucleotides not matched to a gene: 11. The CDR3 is CASSSPQAGNEETQYF. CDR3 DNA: TGTGCCAGCAGTTCTCCCCAAGCGGGAAACGAAGAGACCCAGTACTTC.

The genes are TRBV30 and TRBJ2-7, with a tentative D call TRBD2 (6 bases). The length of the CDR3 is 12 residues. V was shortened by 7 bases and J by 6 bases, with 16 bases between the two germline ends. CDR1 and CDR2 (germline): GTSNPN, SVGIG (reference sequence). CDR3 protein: CAFGGNRVEQYF. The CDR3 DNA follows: TGTGCCTTTGGGGGGAACCGGGTCGAGCAGTACTTC.

CDR3 amino acids: CASSLLPGRARETQYF. The CDR3, as DNA: TGTGCCAGCAGTCTCCTCCCGGGCAGGGCTCGTGAGACCCAGTACTTC. This chain connects TRBV27 to TRBJ2-5, with D maybe TRBD1 (5 bases). Germline CDR1 and CDR2: MNHEY and SMNVEV (reference sequence). Trimming removed 5 bases from V and 5 bases from J, with 21 bases in between. The CDR3 has 16 residues.

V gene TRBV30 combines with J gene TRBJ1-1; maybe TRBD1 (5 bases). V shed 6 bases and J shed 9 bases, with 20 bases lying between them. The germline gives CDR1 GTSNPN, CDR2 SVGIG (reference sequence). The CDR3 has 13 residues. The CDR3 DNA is TGTGCCTGCTCGTTTGGTCCAGGGAGGCAAGCTTTCTTT. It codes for CACSFGPGRQAFF.

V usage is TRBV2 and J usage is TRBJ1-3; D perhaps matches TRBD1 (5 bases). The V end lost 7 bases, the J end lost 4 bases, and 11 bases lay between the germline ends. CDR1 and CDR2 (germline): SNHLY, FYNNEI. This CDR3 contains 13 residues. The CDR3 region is CASIRGEGNTIYF. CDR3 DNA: TGTGCCAGCATTCGGGGGGAAGGAAACACCATATATTTT.

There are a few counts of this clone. CDR3 DNA: TGCGCCAGCAGCTTGGGGACAGACATACAAGAGACCCAGTACTTC. Translation: CASSLGTDIQETQYF. The V gene is TRBV5-1, the J gene TRBJ2-5; D perhaps matches TRBD1 (6 bases). The CDR3 sequence is 15 residues long. Germline values: CDR1 SGHRS, CDR2 YFSETQ. Trimming removed 0 bases from V and 2 bases from J, with 11 bases in between. Complete variable domain (other parts from reference TRBV5-1 and TRBJ2-5): KAGVTQTPRYLIKTRGQQVTLSCSPISGHRSVSWYQQTPGQGLQFLFEYFSETQRNKGNFPGRFSGRQFSNSRSEMNVSTLELGDSALYLCASSLGTDIQETQYFGPGTRLLVL.

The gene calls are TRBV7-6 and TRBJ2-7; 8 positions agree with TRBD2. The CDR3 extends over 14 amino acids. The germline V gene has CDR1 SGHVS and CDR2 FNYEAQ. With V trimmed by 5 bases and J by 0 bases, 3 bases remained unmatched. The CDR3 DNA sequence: TGTGCCAGCAGCCGGGCGGGGGGCTCCTACGAGCAGTACTTC. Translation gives CASSRAGGSYEQYF.

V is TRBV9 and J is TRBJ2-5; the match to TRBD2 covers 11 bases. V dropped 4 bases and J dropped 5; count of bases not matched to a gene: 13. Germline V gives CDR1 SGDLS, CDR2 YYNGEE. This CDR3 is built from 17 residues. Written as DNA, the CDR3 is TGTGCCAGCAGCCCCGGGGTAGCGGGAGGGTCGGGTGAGACCCAGTACTTC. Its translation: CASSPGVAGGSGETQYF. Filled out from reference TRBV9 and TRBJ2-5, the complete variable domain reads DSGVTQTPKHLITATGQRVTLRCSPRSGDLSVYWYQQSLDQGLQFLIQYYNGEERAKGNILERFSAQQFPDLHSELNLSSLELGDSALYFCASSPGVAGGSGETQYFGPGTRLLVL.

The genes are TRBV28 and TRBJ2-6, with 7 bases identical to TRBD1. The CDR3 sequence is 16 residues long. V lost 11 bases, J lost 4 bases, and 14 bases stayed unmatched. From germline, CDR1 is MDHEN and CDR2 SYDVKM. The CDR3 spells CARTDRAKLGANVLTF. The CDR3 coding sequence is TGTGCCCGCACCGACAGGGCAAAGCTCGGGGCCAACGTCCTGACTTTC.

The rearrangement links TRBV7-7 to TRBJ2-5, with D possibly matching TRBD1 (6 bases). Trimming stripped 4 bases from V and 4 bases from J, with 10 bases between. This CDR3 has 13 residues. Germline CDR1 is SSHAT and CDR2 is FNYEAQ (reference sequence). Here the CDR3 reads CASSSDSTETQYF. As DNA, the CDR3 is TGTGCCAGCAGCTCGGACAGTACAGAGACCCAGTACTTC.

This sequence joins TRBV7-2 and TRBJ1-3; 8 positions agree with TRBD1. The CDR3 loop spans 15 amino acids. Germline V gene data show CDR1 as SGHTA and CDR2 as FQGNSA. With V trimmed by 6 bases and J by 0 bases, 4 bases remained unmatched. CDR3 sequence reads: CASSRTGSSGNTIYF. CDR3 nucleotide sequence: TGTGCCAGCAGTCGGACAGGGAGCTCTGGAAACACCATATATTTT. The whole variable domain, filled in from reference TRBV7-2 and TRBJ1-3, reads GAGVSQSPSNKVTEKGKDVELRCDPISGHTALYWYRQSLGQGLEFLIYFQGNSAPDKSGLPSDRFSAERTGGSVSTLTIQRTQQEDSAVYLCASSRTGSSGNTIYFGEGSWLTVV.

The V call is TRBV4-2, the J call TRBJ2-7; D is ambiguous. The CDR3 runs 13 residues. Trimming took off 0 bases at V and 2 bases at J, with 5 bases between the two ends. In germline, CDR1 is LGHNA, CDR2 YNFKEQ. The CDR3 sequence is CASSQDRAYEQYF. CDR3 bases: TGTGCCAGCAGCCAAGATCGGGCCTACGAGCAGTACTTC.